Below, 30 T cell receptor beta chains from the same sample are listed, as sequenced in a study of radiation and T cells in renal cell carcinoma (dated by TCRdb to 2020 to 2022). Read against the paper, the sample's time point label means: blood 2 weeks post-SBRT. Sample treatment or condition, as interpreted from the label and publication: 15 Gy SBRT to primary tumor, nephrectomy 4 weeks later. Libraries were made using the immunoSEQ multiplex PCR assay. This is the immuneACCESS table as TCRdb keeps it, with only in-frame sequences that have V and J called. A part of the clones is gone; compared with another copy, unresolved V genes explain less than half, and the rest is unexplained. The table for this sample lists some 130,000 clones; 88% of them were counted only once. The top ten constitute around 6% of the sample. Sample: blood, taken from a patient whose treatment included radiotherapy and nephrectomy. The receptors were sampled from a woman in her 70s with renal cell carcinoma.

CDR3 DNA sequence: TGTGCCAGCAGTGGGGGGGGACAGGGTACGGGTGAAGCTTTCTTT. Residues: CASSGGGQGTGEAFF. This sequence joins TRBV2 and TRBJ1-1; 9 bases align to TRBD1. CDR1 and CDR2 from the germline V gene are SNHLY and FYNNEI. The CDR3 covers 15 residues. V lost 4 bases to trimming and J lost 7 bases; unmatched junction nucleotides: 10.

The chain has TRBV18 and TRBJ2-5, with 10 nucleotides matching TRBD1. The CDR3 is 15 amino acids. The germline V gene encodes CDR1 KGHSH and CDR2 LQKENI. The junction had 8 bases not matched to a gene; V was cut back by 6 bases and J by 4 bases. DNA of the CDR3: TGTGCCAGCTCGTCCCTCCGGACAGGGGGAGAGACCCAGTACTTC. Protein: CASSSLRTGGETQYF.

The J gene is TRBJ1-3, the V gene TRBV4-1; D gene ambiguous. The V and J ends lost 2 bases and 4 bases respectively, with 9 bases between them. The CDR3 extends over 14 amino acids. In germline, CDR1 is MGHRA, CDR2 YSYEKL. CDR3 sequence reads: CASSQRRTGNTIYF. The CDR3 DNA is TGCGCCAGCAGCCAACGAAGGACCGGAAACACCATATATTTT.

This chain uses TRBV29-1 with TRBJ2-5; 8 nucleotides line up with TRBD2. CDR1 is SQVTM and CDR2 is ANQGSEA in the germline V gene. The V segment lost 6 bases and the J segment 5 bases; nucleotides outside the gene matches: 11. The CDR3 extends over 14 amino acids. CDR3 in amino acids: CSVSPSGGRETQYF. CDR3 bases: TGCAGCGTATCCCCTTCGGGGGGGAGGGAGACCCAGTACTTC.

The J gene is TRBJ1-1, the V gene TRBV25-1; 7 bases map to TRBD1. V lost 6 bases, J lost 4 bases, and 11 bases stayed unmatched. The germline V gene encodes CDR1 MGHDK and CDR2 SYGVNS. The CDR3 has 15 amino acids. The DNA for the CDR3 is TGTGCCAGCAGAATGAGGGGGGGACAGACCACTGAAGCTTTCTTT. This encodes CASRMRGGQTTEAFF.

This clone is a singleton in its sample. This rearrangement joins TRBV5-1 to TRBJ2-3, with D unresolved. This CDR3 is built from 16 residues. The germline CDR1 and CDR2 sequences are SGHRS and YFSETQ. The V end lost 5 bases, the J end lost 0 bases, and 16 bases lay between the germline ends. In DNA, the CDR3 is TGCGCCAGCAGGGAAGGCTTCAGCTTGAGCACAGATACGCAGTATTTT. It encodes CASREGFSLSTDTQYF.

This clone has just a few counts. J is TRBJ1-1 and V is TRBV5-1, with 7 bases matching TRBD1. The CDR3 contains 13 residues. V was pared by 7 bases and J by 1 base, with 4 bases of the junction left unmatched. CDR1 SGHRS and CDR2 YFSETQ come from the germline V gene. Here the CDR3 reads CASDQGENTEAFF. CDR3 DNA: TGCGCCAGCGACCAGGGGGAGAACACTGAAGCTTTCTTT.

V and J are TRBV6-5 and TRBJ1-4; D gene ambiguous. V lost 5 bases and J lost 10, with 14 bases in between. Germline CDR1 and CDR2: MNHEY and SVGAGI. This CDR3 is 13 amino acids long. CDR3 region: CASSPPGGGKLFF. The CDR3 DNA reads TGTGCCAGCAGTCCACCGGGAGGCGGAAAACTGTTTTTT.

J is TRBJ1-2 and V is TRBV19; D gene uncertain. Trimming shortened V by 7 bases and J by 2 bases, and 8 bases separated the two germline ends. The V gene's germline CDR1 is LNHDA and CDR2 SQIVND (reference sequence). The CDR3 is made up of 12 amino acids. The CDR3 nucleotides are TGTGCCAGTAACTCGGGCAACTATGGCTACACCTTC. Encoded protein: CASNSGNYGYTF.

J is TRBJ1-5 and V is TRBV7-9, with D perhaps TRBD1 (6 bases). The CDR3 covers 18 residues. Germline V gene data show CDR1 as SEHNR and CDR2 as FQNEAQ (reference sequence). V gave up 5 bases and J gave up 8 bases, with 28 bases separating them. In DNA form, the CDR3 reads TGTGCCAGCAGCCTTCAATTTCAGGGGACCCCTTTTTTGGAGCCCCAGCATTTT. Its translation: CASSLQFQGTPFLEPQHF. Based on the CDR3 plus reference TRBV7-9 and TRBJ1-5, the full variable domain is DTGVSQNPRHKITKRGQNVTFRCDPISEHNRLYWYRQTLGQGPEFLTYFQNEAQLEKSRLLSDRFSAERPKGSFSTLEIQRTEQGDSAMYLCASSLQFQGTPFLEPQHFGDGTRLSIL.

In its sample, this clone was seen a few times. The V gene is TRBV6-6, the J gene TRBJ1-1; 7 positions agree with TRBD1. Trimming removed 6 bases from V and 1 base from J; junction bases left unmatched: 2. The CDR3 covers 13 residues. Germline assignment: CDR1 MNHNY and CDR2 SVGAGI (reference sequence). CDR3 nucleotides: TGTGCCAGCAGGGGACAGAAGAACACTGAAGCTTTCTTT. Its protein product is CASRGQKNTEAFF.

The rearrangement links TRBV28 to TRBJ2-7; TRBD1 matches at 7 bases. Germline-derived CDR1 and CDR2 are MDHEN and SYDVKM. J was trimmed by 1 base and V by 8 bases; bases with no gene match: 8. The CDR3 is made up of 14 amino acids. CDR3 region: CASLRGQPSYEQYF. As DNA, the CDR3 is TGTGCCAGCCTCAGGGGACAGCCTTCCTACGAGCAGTACTTC.

This clone was seen a few times. The gene calls are TRBV5-1 and TRBJ1-6; tentatively, D is TRBD1 (6 bases). CDR3 length: 15 amino acids. Per germline, CDR1 SGHRS and CDR2 YFSETQ. V was cut by 2 bases and J by 6 bases, with 12 bases left in between. CDR3 in DNA: TGCGCCAGCAGCTTTCAGGGGAGCACTAATTCACCCCTCCACTTT. The encoded protein is CASSFQGSTNSPLHF.

This clone was seen once. The rearrangement joins TRBV7-9 to TRBJ2-1, with D unclear. Germline loops: CDR1 SEHNR, CDR2 FQNEAQ (reference sequence). CDR3 size: 11 residues. Trimming stripped 5 bases from V and 15 bases from J, with 14 bases between. This CDR3 reads CASSPVQVSFF. CDR3 nucleotides: TGTGCCAGCAGCCCGGTTCAAGTATCGTTCTTC.

This clone was seen a single time. The chain combines TRBV28 with TRBJ1-1, with 7 bases aligning to TRBD1. The CDR3 loop spans 14 amino acids. CDR1 MDHEN and CDR2 SYDVKM come from the germline V gene. V was clipped by 4 bases and J by 0 bases; unmatched bases: 2. The CDR3 nucleotides read TGTGCCAGCAGTTCGACAGGGCTGAACACTGAAGCTTTCTTT. Its translation: CASSSTGLNTEAFF.

The genes are TRBV11-2 and TRBJ2-2; TRBD1 matches at 7 bases. The V segment lost 1 base and the J segment 4 bases; nucleotides outside the gene matches: 6. This CDR3 spans 16 amino acids. CDR1 SGHAT and CDR2 FQNNGV come from the germline V gene. The CDR3 loop reads CASSLVTGVGTGELFF. The CDR3 DNA reads as TGTGCCAGCAGCTTAGTAACAGGGGTCGGCACCGGGGAGCTGTTTTTT.

V is TRBV5-1 and J is TRBJ2-1; D is perhaps TRBD1 (7 bases). This CDR3 has 15 amino acids. The V end lost 3 bases, the J end lost 5 bases, and 15 bases lay between the germline ends. Germline V gene lookup returns CDR1 SGHRS and CDR2 YFSETQ. CDR3 bases: TGCGCCAGCAGCTCGTCGCGGGACAGCAACAATGAGCAGTTCTTC. It yields the protein CASSSSRDSNNEQFF.

This rearrangement joins TRBV7-8 to TRBJ2-7, with D possibly called TRBD1 or TRBD2 (5 bases each). There are 16 residues in the CDR3. V was clipped by 0 bases and J by 7 bases, with 19 bases between them. The germline gives CDR1 SGHVS, CDR2 FQNEAQ. The CDR3 protein is CASSLATAGSRGEQYF. In DNA, the CDR3 is TGTGCCAGCAGCTTAGCGACGGCAGGGAGCAGAGGAGAGCAGTACTTC.

The sample holds one count of this clone. The V gene is TRBV19, the J gene TRBJ2-7, with 11 bases identical to TRBD2. Germline lookup yields CDR1 LNHDA and CDR2 SQIVND (reference sequence). Losses at the gene ends were 5 bases for V and 6 bases for J; bases not matched to a gene: 9. The CDR3 is made up of 15 amino acids. Here the CDR3 reads CASSVRPSGGSEQYF. CDR3 DNA: TGTGCCAGTAGTGTGCGACCTAGCGGGGGGTCCGAGCAGTACTTC.

This chain joins TRBV19 and TRBJ1-3; D is undetermined. The CDR3 is 13 residues long. The germline V and J ends were trimmed by 11 bases and 0 bases, with 11 bases remaining between them. The V gene's germline CDR1 is LNHDA and CDR2 SQIVND (reference sequence). Written as DNA, the CDR3 is TGTGCCTCAAGTACTATCTCTGGAAACACCATATATTTT. It translates to CASSTISGNTIYF.

Comment on this clone: An end of the junction differs from the germline gene, which may be a read error. The V gene is TRBV28, the J gene TRBJ1-1; the match to TRBD1 covers 7 bases. From germline, CDR1 is MDHEN and CDR2 SYDVKM. The length of the CDR3 is 12 residues. The CDR3 DNA follows: TGCGCAGCACAGGGGATTGGCGCTGAAGCTTTCTTT. This sequence encodes CAAQGIGAEAFF.

The V call is TRBV19, the J call TRBJ1-5; D call uncertain. Trimming removed 1 base from V and 9 bases from J, with 13 bases in between. The CDR3 is 14 residues long. From germline, CDR1 is LNHDA and CDR2 SQIVND (reference sequence). CDR3: CASSIAGSLGPQHF. CDR3 nucleotides: TGTGCCAGTAGTATAGCTGGATCGCTAGGGCCCCAGCATTTT.

A single count supports this clone. The chain is built from TRBV9 and TRBJ2-2, with 8 bases lining up with TRBD1. Germline values: CDR1 SGDLS, CDR2 YYNGEE. CDR3 length: 16 residues. J lost 0 bases, V lost 3 bases, and 4 bases had no gene match. The CDR3 nucleotides are TGTGCCAGCAGCGCCCTACAGGGGGCGAACACCGGGGAGCTGTTTTTT. Its translation is CASSALQGANTGELFF.

The rearrangement joins TRBV6-1 to TRBJ1-5, with D perhaps matching TRBD1 (5 bases). The CDR3 loop spans 14 amino acids. The germline V gene encodes CDR1 MNHNS and CDR2 SASEGT. V dropped 4 bases and J dropped 7 bases, with 14 bases sitting between them. The CDR3 nucleotides read TGTGCCAGCAGTGGTCAGGGTTTACGGCAGCCCCAGCATTTT. Encoded protein: CASSGQGLRQPQHF.

Only one count was recorded for this clone. The chain carries TRBV7-8 and TRBJ1-2; D not certain. Trimming removed 0 bases from V and 2 bases from J, with 4 bases in between. CDR1 is SGHVS, CDR2 FQNEAQ, per germline. This CDR3 contains 13 residues. CDR3 DNA: TGTGCCAGCAGCTTAGCAGGGAACTATGGCTACACCTTC. It is translated as CASSLAGNYGYTF.

The chain carries TRBV4-2 and TRBJ2-2; no clear D. The length of the CDR3 is 14 residues. V shed 0 bases and J shed 6 bases, with 8 bases lying between them. CDR1 LGHNA and CDR2 YNFKEQ come from the germline V gene. CDR3 nucleotides: TGTGCCAGCAGCCAAGACCGGGCACCCGGGGAGCTGTTTTTT. It is translated as CASSQDRAPGELFF.

This rearrangement joins TRBV2 to TRBJ1-2; 7 nucleotides agree with TRBD1. This CDR3 is built from 16 residues. Germline loops: CDR1 SNHLY, CDR2 FYNNEI. J was trimmed by 5 bases and V by 1 base; bases with no gene match: 10. Here the CDR3 reads CASSEEGLGTAYGYTF. CDR3 DNA: TGTGCCAGCAGTGAAGAAGGGTTGGGGACAGCTTATGGCTACACCTTC.

The J gene is TRBJ1-3, the V gene TRBV7-2, with D uncertain. V was cut by 3 bases and J by 3 bases, with 6 bases left in between. This CDR3 contains 13 residues. CDR1 is SGHTA, CDR2 FQGNSA, per germline. The CDR3 reads CASSLGYGNTIYF. The CDR3 nucleotides are TGTGCCAGCAGCTTGGGGTATGGAAACACCATATATTTT.

The chain carries TRBV7-6 and TRBJ1-2; 8 bases are shared with TRBD1. The CDR3 runs to 13 residues. CDR1 is SGHVS, CDR2 FNYEAQ, per germline. The junction had 0 bases not matched to a gene; V was cut back by 3 bases and J by 3 bases. In DNA form, the CDR3 reads TGTGCCAGCAGCTTGGACAGGGACTATGGCTACACCTTC. As protein: CASSLDRDYGYTF.

Points on this clone: The sample carries other DNA sequences with the same CDR3. The chain has TRBV19 and TRBJ1-5; 8 bases agree with TRBD1. Germline trimming cut 1 base from V and 7 bases from J; bases unmatched to any gene: 3. Germline V gives CDR1 LNHDA, CDR2 SQIVND (reference sequence). The CDR3 sequence is 14 residues long. This CDR3 reads CASSIGTGRQPQHF. CDR3 sequence (DNA): TGTGCCAGTAGTATAGGGACAGGGAGACAGCCCCAGCATTTT.